Sequencing of this T cell receptor beta chain was carried out in a study of blood T cells in healthy people across ages. Study context: The template switching approach captured approximately one barcoded beta molecule for every two T cells. Study-wide points: Both naive CD4+ cell counts and diversity were greater in long-lived donors than in aged donors. Observed TCR beta diversity per million T cells went down as age went up. This fall followed a roughly linear course with age. Diversity of TCR beta correlated strongly with naive T cell percentage.

This clonotype was counted between two and nine times. Its antigen is undetermined. The use of a sample-barcoded 5' primer and a J-beta primer mix characterized a second PCR of roughly 7 to 11 cycles. TCRdb itself ran the 5' RACE reads through MiXCR, one entry per CDR3 protein. The data show nearly 800,000 distinct CDR3 sequences, roughly 50% seen once. The CDR3 is made up of 13 amino acids. Trimming removed 4 bases from V and 4 bases from J; junction bases left unmatched: 5. CDR1 DFQATT and CDR2 SNEGSKA come from the germline V gene (reference sequence). This TCR was sampled from a man aged 40-49 years in good health. The chain employs TRBV20-1 and TRBJ1-2; TRBD1 aligns across 8 bases. Source material: blood. CDR3 in amino acids: CSATSQGGYGYTF. CDR3 DNA sequence: TGCAGTGCTACGTCACAGGGGGGCTATGGCTACACCTTC.